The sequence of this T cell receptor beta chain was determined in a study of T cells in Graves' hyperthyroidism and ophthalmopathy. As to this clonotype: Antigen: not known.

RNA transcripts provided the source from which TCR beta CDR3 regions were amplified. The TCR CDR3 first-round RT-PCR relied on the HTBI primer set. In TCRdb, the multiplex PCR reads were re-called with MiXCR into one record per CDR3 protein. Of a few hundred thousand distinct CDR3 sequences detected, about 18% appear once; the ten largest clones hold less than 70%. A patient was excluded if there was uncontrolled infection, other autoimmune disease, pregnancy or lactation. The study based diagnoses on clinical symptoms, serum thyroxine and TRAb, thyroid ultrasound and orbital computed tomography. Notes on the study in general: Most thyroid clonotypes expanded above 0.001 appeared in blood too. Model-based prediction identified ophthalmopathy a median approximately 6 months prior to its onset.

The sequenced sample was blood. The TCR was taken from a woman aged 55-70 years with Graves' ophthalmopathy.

The CDR3 region is CASSLTFGGPEAFF. DNA for the CDR3: TGTGCCAGCAGTCTTACATTCGGGGGCCCTGAAGCTTTCTTT. J is TRBJ1-1 and V is TRBV12-3 or TRBV12-4, with D perhaps matching TRBD1 (6 bases). CDR3 length: 14 residues. Trimming cost V 5 bases and J 6 bases, with 16 bases left between them.